This entry lists 23 T cell receptor beta chains sequenced from one sample in a study of T-cell reconstitution after alpha-beta-depleted transplantation in children. Unique molecular identifiers were used to barcode this TCRbeta library. MiXCR, applied by TCRdb to the PCR reads, yields one record per CDR3 protein. The table includes hundreds of thousands of distinct CDR3 sequences, 11% detected once. The source material was peripheral blood, sampled 180 days after TCRalphabeta/CD19-depleted stem cell transplant. The receptors come from a male patient between 2 and 9 years old who had a stem cell transplant for chronic granulomatous disease, so the T cells may come from the graft donor.

This clonotype occurred many times. The gene calls are TRBV7-6 and TRBJ2-7; 8 bases are a match to TRBD2. Germline V gene sequence: CDR1 SGHVS, CDR2 FNYEAQ. The CDR3 covers 15 residues. Trimming at V came to 4 bases and at J to 3 bases, leaving 8 bases not matched to a gene. The CDR3: CASSYTTTSDYEQYF. In DNA, the CDR3 is TGTGCCAGCAGCTATACCACGACTAGCGACTACGAGCAGTACTTC.

This clonotype was observed many times. The genes are TRBV5-1 and TRBJ2-7; 10 nucleotides match TRBD2. The CDR3 spans 15 residues. J was trimmed by 5 bases and V by 0 bases; bases with no gene match: 5. From germline, CDR1 is SGHRS and CDR2 YFSETQ. The CDR3, as DNA: TGCGCCAGCAGCTTGGCCCTAGCGGGAGATGACGAGCAGTACTTC. Translating it yields CASSLALAGDDEQYF.

This clonotype was seen just once. A much bigger clone sits one base away, suggesting this may be a read error. This chain connects TRBV20-1 to TRBJ2-7; D not resolved. The CDR3 has 12 amino acids. Germline V CDR1 and CDR2: DFQATT, SNEGSKA (reference sequence). V lost 8 bases to trimming and J lost 6 bases, with 17 bases between them. The CDR3, as DNA: TGCAGTACAAACCTCGAGTTAGGCGAGCAGTACTTC. It specifies CSTNLELGEQYF.

As concerns this clonotype: A much larger clone lies a single base off, so this may be a read error. The chain joins TRBV2 to TRBJ2-2; D gene unclear. CDR3 length: 15 residues. V was cut by 4 bases and J by 0 bases, with 9 bases left in between. Germline V gene lookup returns CDR1 SNHLY and CDR2 FYNNEI. This CDR3 is CASSVVQTNTGELFF. The CDR3 region has the DNA TGTGCCAGCAGTGTGGTGCAGACGAACACCGGGGAGCTGTTTTTT.

This clonotype was counted many times. The V gene is TRBV9, the J gene TRBJ1-1, with unresolved D. Per the germline V gene, CDR1 is SGDLS and CDR2 is YYNGEE. This CDR3 comprises 14 residues. V gave up 0 bases and J gave up 3 bases, with 9 bases separating them. The CDR3 spells CASSVDPADTEAFF. In nucleotides, the CDR3 is TGTGCCAGCAGCGTAGACCCAGCCGACACTGAAGCTTTCTTT.

In its sample, this clonotype was seen many times. V gene TRBV6-5 combines with J gene TRBJ2-1, with unresolved D. The CDR3 totals 12 residues. Germline V gene data show CDR1 as MNHEY and CDR2 as SVGAGI. V shed 6 bases and J shed 8 bases, with 11 bases lying between them. The CDR3 DNA reads TGTGCCAGCAGCTTGGGCGAGGATGAGCAGTTCTTC. It is translated as CASSLGEDEQFF.

The table lists this clonotype with many counts. This rearrangement joins TRBV12-3 or TRBV12-4 to TRBJ1-5; D possibly corresponds to TRBD1 (5 bases). The V end lost 6 bases, the J end lost 0 bases, and 6 bases lay between the germline ends. CDR3 size: 13 residues. The CDR3 bases are TGTGCCAGCAGAGGGGATAGCAATCAGCCCCAGCATTTT. Residues: CASRGDSNQPQHF.

This clonotype appeared a single time. A much bigger clone sits one base away, suggesting this may be a read error. The chain employs TRBV5-1 and TRBJ2-6, with unresolved D. CDR1 is SGHRS and CDR2 is YFSETQ in the germline V gene. This CDR3 region has 15 residues. Trimming removed 7 bases from V and 0 bases from J, with 11 bases in between. The chain's CDR3 is CASCATNSGANVLTF. CDR3 nucleotides: TGCGCCAGCTGCGCAACCAACTCTGGGGCCAACGTCCTGACTTTC.

This clonotype was counted ten times or more. In DNA form, the CDR3 reads TGTGCCAGCTCCCGAGCCCCAGTCGCAACTAATGAAAAACTGTTTTTT. Translated, it gives CASSRAPVATNEKLFF. V and J are TRBV18 and TRBJ1-4; D not certain. Germline assignment: CDR1 KGHSH and CDR2 LQKENI. The CDR3 sequence is 16 residues long. Deletions cut 6 bases from V and 0 bases from J, with 14 bases between.

At least ten counts were recorded for this clonotype. The chain combines TRBV6-5 with TRBJ2-1, with TRBD1 identical over 8 bases. Per germline, CDR1 MNHEY and CDR2 SVGAGI. CDR3 length: 14 amino acids. V gave up 6 bases and J gave up 5 bases; unmatched junction bases: 6. CDR3 region: CASSRTGYNNEQFF. Here the CDR3 DNA reads TGTGCCAGCAGCCGGACAGGGTACAACAATGAGCAGTTCTTC.

The V and J genes are TRBV2 and TRBJ2-7, with TRBD1 matching over 7 bases. Germline CDR1 is SNHLY and CDR2 is FYNNEI. The CDR3 is 16 residues long. The V and J ends lost 7 bases and 3 bases, in that order; junction bases with no gene match: 15. The CDR3 region has the DNA TGTGCCAGCATGATTGAGACAGGGAGACATTACTACGAGCAGTACTTC. As protein: CASMIETGRHYYEQYF.

This clonotype has a count of ten or more. The chain is built from TRBV20-1 and TRBJ2-7, with D perhaps matching TRBD1 (5 bases). The V gene's germline CDR1 is DFQATT and CDR2 SNEGSKA (reference sequence). The V gene lost 1 base and the J gene lost 2 bases, with 12 bases spanning the gap. This CDR3 is built from 14 residues. CDR3 in amino acids: CSARGQSVPYEQYF. In DNA form, the CDR3 reads TGCAGTGCTAGAGGACAGTCAGTTCCCTACGAGCAGTACTTC.

This clonotype was counted many times. The chain uses TRBV20-1 and TRBJ2-7; D may be TRBD2 (7 bases). The CDR3 is 16 amino acids. Deletions cut 0 bases from V and 3 bases from J, with 18 bases between. The germline CDR1 and CDR2 sequences are DFQATT and SNEGSKA (reference sequence). CDR3 in amino acids: CSARDLTRGGNYEQYF. CDR3 DNA: TGCAGTGCTAGAGACCTCACAAGGGGGGGAAACTACGAGCAGTACTTC.

This clonotype has a count of ten or more. This chain links TRBV5-1 with TRBJ2-1, with TRBD2 matching 13 bases. The J segment lost 0 bases and the V segment lost 4 bases, leaving 7 bases of the junction unmatched. The germline CDR1 and CDR2 sequences are SGHRS and YFSETQ. The CDR3 consists of 18 residues. Here the CDR3 reads CASSGGLAGVGSYNEQFF. For the CDR3, the DNA is TGCGCCAGCAGCGGAGGACTAGCGGGAGTGGGCTCCTACAATGAGCAGTTCTTC.

This clonotype was observed at least ten times. The rearrangement joins TRBV28 to TRBJ2-3, with 7 nucleotides matching TRBD1. Germline CDR1 is MDHEN and CDR2 is SYDVKM. The CDR3 is 16 amino acids. With 4 bases clipped from V and 0 bases from J, the junction kept 7 bases outside the gene matches. The DNA for the CDR3 is TGTGCCAGCAGTTCTCTCGGGGACAGAAGCACAGATACGCAGTATTTT. This encodes CASSSLGDRSTDTQYF.

The chain links TRBV18 to TRBJ2-1; TRBD2 aligns across 7 bases. Germline V gene sequence: CDR1 KGHSH, CDR2 LQKENI. J gave up 0 bases and V 3 bases, and 14 bases lay outside the gene matches. The CDR3 consists of 19 residues. The CDR3 coding sequence is TGTGCCAGCTCACCGACCGGGACTAAAGTCCCCAGCTCCTACAATGAGCAGTTCTTC. Translation gives CASSPTGTKVPSSYNEQFF.

CDR3 residues: CASSQTDRGRWTNEKLFF. DNA of the CDR3: TGTGCCAGCAGCCAAACGGACAGGGGGCGTTGGACTAATGAAAAACTGTTTTTT. V and J are TRBV7-8 and TRBJ1-4; 11 positions match TRBD1. The CDR3 is made up of 18 amino acids. Germline loops: CDR1 SGHVS, CDR2 FQNEAQ. The junction had 10 bases not matched to a gene; V was cut back by 5 bases and J by 2 bases. Together with reference TRBV7-8 and TRBJ1-4, the CDR3 gives the full variable domain: GAGVSQSPRYKVAKRGQDVALRCDPISGHVSLFWYQQALGQGPEFLTYFQNEAQLDKSGLPSDRFFAERPEGSVSTLKIQRTQQEDSAVYLCASSQTDRGRWTNEKLFFGSGTQLSVL.

This clonotype was counted at least ten times. The rearrangement links TRBV5-5 to TRBJ2-3, with D perhaps given as TRBD1 or TRBD2 (5 bases each). CDR1 is SGHKS, CDR2 YYEKEE, per germline (reference sequence). The CDR3 loop spans 15 amino acids. V lost 4 bases to trimming and J lost 5 bases, with 17 bases between them. CDR3 DNA: TGTGCCAGCAGCGCCTCGGGCCTGGGGGTAGATACGCAGTATTTT. Its translation is CASSASGLGVDTQYF.

This clonotype was seen at least ten times. The rearrangement uses TRBV5-1 and TRBJ2-5, with 8 bases matching TRBD1. V gave up 4 bases and J gave up 7 bases; unmatched junction bases: 12. The CDR3 consists of 15 residues. Germline-derived CDR1 and CDR2 are SGHRS and YFSETQ. The CDR3 DNA reads TGCGCCAGCAGCGCGGGACAGGCGATTTCCGTGACCCAGTACTTC. This translates into CASSAGQAISVTQYF. Drawing the rest from reference TRBV5-1 and TRBJ2-5, the complete variable domain is KAGVTQTPRYLIKTRGQQVTLSCSPISGHRSVSWYQQTPGQGLQFLFEYFSETQRNKGNFPGRFSGRQFSNSRSEMNVSTLELGDSALYLCASSAGQAISVTQYFGPGTRLLVL.

The V call is TRBV28, the J call TRBJ2-2; a possible D gene is TRBD1 (5 bases). The CDR3 is 15 residues long. Germline assignment: CDR1 MDHEN and CDR2 SYDVKM. With 8 bases removed from V and 5 bases from J, the gap between germline ends came to 18 bases. The CDR3 bases are TGTGCCAGCCGCCCCCCTGAGACAGTGACCGGGGAGCTGTTTTTT. This sequence encodes CASRPPETVTGELFF.

This clonotype was detected ten times or more. The V call is TRBV5-1, the J call TRBJ2-3; D is uncertain. CDR3 length: 14 residues. V lost 0 bases to trimming and J lost 2 bases, with 7 bases between them. Germline lookup yields CDR1 SGHRS and CDR2 YFSETQ. The CDR3 DNA follows: TGCGCCAGCAGCTTGGATTCCCACACAGATACGCAGTATTTT. Its protein product is CASSLDSHTDTQYF.

The sample holds many counts of this clonotype. This chain links TRBV29-1 with TRBJ2-7; TRBD1 is a possible D gene (5 bases). The CDR3 has 11 residues. Trimming removed 6 bases from V and 0 bases from J, with 6 bases in between. Looked up from germline, CDR1 is SQVTM and CDR2 is ANQGSEA. The CDR3 spells CSVDTSYEQYF. CDR3 DNA: TGCAGCGTGGACACCTCCTACGAGCAGTACTTC.

The CDR3 coding sequence is TGTGCCAGCAGCCATCTATTACTAGCCAAAAACATTCAGTACTTC. Protein: CASSHLLLAKNIQYF. V and J are TRBV11-2 and TRBJ2-4; D is undetermined. The CDR3 extends over 15 amino acids. The germline V and J ends were trimmed by 5 bases and 0 bases, with 11 bases remaining between them. From germline, CDR1 is SGHAT and CDR2 FQNNGV.